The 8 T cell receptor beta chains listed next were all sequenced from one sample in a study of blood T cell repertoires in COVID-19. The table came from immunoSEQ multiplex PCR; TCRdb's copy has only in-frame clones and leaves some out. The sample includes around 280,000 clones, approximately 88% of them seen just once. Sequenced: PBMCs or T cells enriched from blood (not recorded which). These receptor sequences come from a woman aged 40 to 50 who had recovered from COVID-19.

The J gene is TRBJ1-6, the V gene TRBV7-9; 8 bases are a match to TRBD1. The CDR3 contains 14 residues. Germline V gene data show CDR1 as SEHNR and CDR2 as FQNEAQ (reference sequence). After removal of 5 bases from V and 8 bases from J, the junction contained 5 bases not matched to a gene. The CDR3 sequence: CASSPGQGYSPLHF. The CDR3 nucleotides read TGTGCCAGCAGCCCCGGACAGGGCTATTCACCCCTCCACTTT.

This chain's CDR3 is CASSPRAGVNTGELFF. The CDR3 nucleotides are TGTGCCAGCAGTCCTAGGGCAGGGGTGAACACCGGGGAGCTGTTTTTT. The chain combines TRBV7-2 with TRBJ2-2, with D possibly being TRBD1 (6 bases). V was trimmed by 6 bases and J by 1 base, leaving 15 bases between them. Per germline, CDR1 SGHTA and CDR2 FQGNSA. CDR3 length equals 16 residues. Based on the CDR3 plus reference TRBV7-2 and TRBJ2-2, the full variable domain is GAGVSQSPSNKVTEKGKDVELRCDPISGHTALYWYRQSLGQGLEFLIYFQGNSAPDKSGLPSDRFSAERTGGSVSTLTIQRTQQEDSAVYLCASSPRAGVNTGELFFGEGSRLTVL.

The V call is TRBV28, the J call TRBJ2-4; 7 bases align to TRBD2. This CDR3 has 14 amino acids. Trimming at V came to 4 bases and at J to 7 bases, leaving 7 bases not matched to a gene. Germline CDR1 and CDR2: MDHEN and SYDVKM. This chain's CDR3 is CASSSGGPENIQYF. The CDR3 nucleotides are TGTGCCAGCAGTTCGGGGGGACCGGAGAACATTCAGTACTTC. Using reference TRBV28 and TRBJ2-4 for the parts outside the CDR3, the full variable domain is DVKVTQSSRYLVKRTGEKVFLECVQDMDHENMFWYRQDPGLGLRLIYFSYDVKMKEKGDIPEGYSVSREKKERFSLILESASTNQTSMYLCASSSGGPENIQYFGAGTRLSVL.

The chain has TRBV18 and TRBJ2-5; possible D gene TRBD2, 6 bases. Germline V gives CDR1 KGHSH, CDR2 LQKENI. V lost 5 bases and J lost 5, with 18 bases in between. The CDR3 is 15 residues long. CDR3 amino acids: CASSSFGTGEETQYF. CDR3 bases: TGTGCCAGCTCATCCTTTGGGACGGGAGAGGAGACCCAGTACTTC. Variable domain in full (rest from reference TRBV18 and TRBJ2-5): NAGVMQNPRHLVRRRGQEARLRCSPMKGHSHVYWYRQLPEEGLKFMVYLQKENIIDESGMPKERFSAEFPKEGPSILRIQQVVRGDSAAYFCASSSFGTGEETQYFGPGTRLLVL.

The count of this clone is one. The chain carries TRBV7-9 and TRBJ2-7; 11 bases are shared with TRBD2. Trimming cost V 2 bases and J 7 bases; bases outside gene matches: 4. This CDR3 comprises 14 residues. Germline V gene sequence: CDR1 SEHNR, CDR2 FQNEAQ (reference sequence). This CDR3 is CASSLIAGGSEQYF. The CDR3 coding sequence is TGTGCCAGCAGCTTAATAGCGGGGGGGAGTGAGCAGTACTTC.

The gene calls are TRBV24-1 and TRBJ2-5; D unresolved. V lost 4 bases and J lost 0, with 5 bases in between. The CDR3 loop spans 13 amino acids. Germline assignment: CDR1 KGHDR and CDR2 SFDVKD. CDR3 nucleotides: TGTGCCACCAGTGACCAGAACCAAGAGACCCAGTACTTC. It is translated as CATSDQNQETQYF.

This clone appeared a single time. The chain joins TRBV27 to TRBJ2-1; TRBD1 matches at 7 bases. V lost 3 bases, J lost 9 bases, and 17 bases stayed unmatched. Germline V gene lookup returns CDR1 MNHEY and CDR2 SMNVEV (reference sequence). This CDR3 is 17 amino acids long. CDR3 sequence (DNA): TGTGCCAGCAGTTTTCGACTTGGGACAGTGGGGAACAGTGAGCAGTTCTTC. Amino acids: CASSFRLGTVGNSEQFF.

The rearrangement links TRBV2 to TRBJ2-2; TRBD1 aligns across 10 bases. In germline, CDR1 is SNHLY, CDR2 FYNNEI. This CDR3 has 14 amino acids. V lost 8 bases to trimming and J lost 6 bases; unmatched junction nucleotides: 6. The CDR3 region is CASSRDRGAGELFF. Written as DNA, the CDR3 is TGTGCCAGCTCACGGGACAGGGGAGCCGGGGAGCTGTTTTTT.